A single T cell receptor beta chain is shown here with its context. The antigen this receptor binds is unknown. Within one base of it there is no much larger clone, and no base qualities were kept. This sample was included in a study of blood T cells in healthy people across ages (dated by TCRdb to the mid-2010s). About the investigation overall: In model experiments, template switching captured about one uniquely barcoded TCR beta cDNA molecule for every two T cells. Using deep sequencing normalized with unique cDNA molecular identifiers, the study measured how TCR beta repertoire diversity changes with age. The donors were split into four age groups: young (average 16 years), middle-aged (about 40), aged (over 55) and long-lived (roughly 86). Using the same blood draw, the study looked at two additional independent replicas of 1 million unique cDNA reads for two donors, one aged 18 to 30 and the other aged 80 or older.

The full study reports these points: Compared with the aged group, the long-lived group had more naive CD4+ T cells, fewer expanded clones and increased TCR diversity, suggesting age selection. Because profiling used bulk unsorted PBMCs, naive and antigen-experienced compartments could not be compared conclusively. Observed TCR beta diversity per million T cells fell roughly linearly with age, and a significant reduction was already apparent by age roughly 40. Because donor CMV infection status was unknown, age-related changes in expanded clonotypes were potentially confounded. Estimates of total diversity based on one million sequenced T cells were regarded as lower bounds and as underestimates. Observed TCR beta diversity correlated strongly with the percentage of naive T cells measured by flow cytometry.

Systemically healthy Caucasian individuals from Russia, 39 in total and aged roughly 6 to 100 years, were included as donors. Around 10 milliliters of peripheral blood were drawn from each donor into EDTA-treated Vacutainer tubes. Ficoll-Paque density-gradient centrifugation was used to isolate PBMCs, with at least 7 million per sample. Trizol reagent was used to extract total RNA from the PBMCs, yielding at least 5 micrograms per sample. Naive CD45RAhigh/CD27high T cell percentages were measured by flow cytometry on a PBMC aliquot from every donor. The library was made by 5' RACE. The sequencing machine was an Illumina HiSeq 2500. A second PCR of roughly 7 to 11 cycles was performed with a sample-barcoded 5' primer and a J-beta primer mix. A unique molecular identifier was introduced onto each TCR beta cDNA molecule by a template-switch 5' adaptor carrying 12 random nucleotides. At least 3 million CDR3-containing paired-end reads were obtained from each sample. First-strand cDNA was synthesized from all RNA with the Mint cDNA synthesis kit, primed by a TRBC-specific oligonucleotide. All cDNA was treated with uracil-DNA glycosylase and then went through a first 18-cycle PCR with the universal primers M1SS and BC2_uni_R. The original pipeline was this. Each sample was normalized by randomly selecting 1 million high-quality reads, each carrying a distinct molecular identifier. Instead of being binned into consensus sequences, reads that shared molecular identifiers were thrown out. MiTCR, with a Q25 quality threshold and the strictest error-elimination algorithm, was used for CDR3 identification, clonotype clustering and error correction. A nonparametric unseen species model with Euler transformation was used to estimate lower-bound total TCR beta diversity. TCRdb redid the processing of the public reads, applying fastp at Q25 and MiXCR, and retained in-frame beta chains. Each record represents a unique CDR3 protein, reported with the most common genes and DNA among its rows. The V and J calls here are based on TCRdb, not the publication. The sample includes roughly 1,100,000 distinct CDR3 sequences, with almost 25% observed a single time. The ten largest clones capture less than 0.85% of the sample.

CDR1 is given as SQVTM and CDR2 as ANQGSEA, both from the germline V gene. The germline ends are 8 bases apart after V is trimmed by 3 bases and J by 3 bases. Reading from cysteine to phenylalanine, the CDR3 counts 13 amino acids. Here the CDR3 DNA is all that survives: 39 bases in frame from base 1. The sample was also reused in another study, on T cells of mothers and their children. Per the second study: The donors were nine systemically healthy Caucasian individuals, made up of three mothers and their six children. cDNA synthesis used all of the extracted RNA, with around 1.4 ug of RNA in each 15 ul reaction. In the second PCR, the M1S primer introduced both the sample barcodes and 2-4 random nucleotides. Over 9.5 million TCR beta CDR3 reads were obtained for each mother, and around 3 million reads were obtained for each child. In both related and unrelated pairs, thymic selection shapes the output of TCR recombination in a similar way, with inherited differences having only a minor effect. Normalized repertoire overlap was always slightly but never significantly higher in related than unrelated mother-child pairs. No persistent microchimeric T cell clones were detected, at a sensitivity of around 97 clones per million clonotypes. To look for features that set related mother-child pairs apart from unrelated individuals, the researchers ran deep NGS to compare the TCR beta repertoires of mothers and children. The mean age was roughly 36 +/- 4 years for the mothers and around 10 +/- 4 years for the children. Libraries were sequenced on Illumina HiSeq 2000 with 100+100 nt paired-end reads after adapter ligation with NEBNext reagents. To prevent cross-contamination, the mother and child libraries were prepared one month apart and sequenced in separate runs. For each donor, between about 450,000 and 2,300,000 distinct TCR beta clonotypes were identified. Naive TCR beta clonotypes were estimated from low-frequency clonotypes matched to each donor's FACS-determined naive share, without sorting.

This chain is built from TRBV29-1 and TRBJ2-2; possibly the D gene is TRBD2, per 6 matching bases. Sequenced material: blood. The TCR comes from a girl aged 2 to 9 in good health. The CDR3: CSVETSYTGELFF. Here is the DNA: TGCAGCGTTGAGACTAGTTACACCGGGGAGCTGTTTTTT.